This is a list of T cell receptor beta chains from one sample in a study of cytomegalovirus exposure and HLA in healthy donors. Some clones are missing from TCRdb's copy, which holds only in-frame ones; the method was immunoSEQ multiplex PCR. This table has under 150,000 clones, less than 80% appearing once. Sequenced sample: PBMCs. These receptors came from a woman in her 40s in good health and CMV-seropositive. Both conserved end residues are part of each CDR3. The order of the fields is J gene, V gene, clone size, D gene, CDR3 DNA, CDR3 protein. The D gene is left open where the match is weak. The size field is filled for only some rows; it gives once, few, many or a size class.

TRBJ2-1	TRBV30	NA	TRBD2	TGTGCCTGGAGAACCAGCGGGAGTAGCGATGAGCAGTTCTTC	CAWRTSGSSDEQFF
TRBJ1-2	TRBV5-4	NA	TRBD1	TGTGCCAGCAGCAGGGGGACAGGAGAAAACACCTTC	CASSRGTGENTF
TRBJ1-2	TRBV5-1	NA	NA	TGCGCCAGCAGCTTGGTGTCAGATAATAACTATGGCTACACCTTC	CASSLVSDNNYGYTF
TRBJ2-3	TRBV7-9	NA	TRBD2	TGTGCCAGCAGCCCCCCGGGGGGTACCACAGATACGCAGTATTTT	CASSPPGGTTDTQYF
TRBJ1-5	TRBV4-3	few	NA	TGCGCCAGCAGCCAAGATCCCCAAAATCAGCCCCAGCATTTT	CASSQDPQNQPQHF
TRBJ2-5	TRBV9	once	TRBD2	TGTGCCAGCAGCACCACCCCGGGGACTAGCGGAGAGACCCAGTACTTC	CASSTTPGTSGETQYF
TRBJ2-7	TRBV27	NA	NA	TGTGCCAGCAGTTTAAAAGGGGGACACCTCCTTACCTACGAGCAGTACTTC	CASSLKGGHLLTYEQYF
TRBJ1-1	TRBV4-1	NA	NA	TGCGCCAGCAGCCAGACACCCGAAATGGGGAACACTGAAGCTTTCTTT	CASSQTPEMGNTEAFF
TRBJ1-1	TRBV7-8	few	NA	TGTGCCAGCAGCTTAGCTATTAACCCCACAGGTCAAGCTTTCTTT	CASSLAINPTGQAFF
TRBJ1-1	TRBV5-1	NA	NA	TGCGCCAGCAGCTTCTGGGGCACTGGACGGCCGGAACTCATGAACACTGAAGCTTTCTTT	CASSFWGTGRPELMNTEAFF
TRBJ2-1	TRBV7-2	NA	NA	TGTGCCAGCAGCTCCGCCCTCCTAGCGACGAGGTCTCGCAATGAGCAGTTCTTC	CASSSALLATRSRNEQFF
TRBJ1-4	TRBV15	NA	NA	TGTGCCACCAGCTACGGGCGGGATGAAAAACTGTTTTTT	CATSYGRDEKLFF
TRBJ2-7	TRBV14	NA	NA	TGTGCCAGCAGCCCCAGGACTGCGGGCTCCTACGAGCAGTACTTC	CASSPRTAGSYEQYF
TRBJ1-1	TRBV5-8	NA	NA	TGTGCCAGCATTCTGGTACGGGGGTCGAACACTGAAGCTTTCTTT	CASILVRGSNTEAFF
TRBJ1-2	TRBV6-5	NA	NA	TGTGCCAGCAGTTCCTACGACGGAGGTGCTGGCTACACCTTC	CASSSYDGGAGYTF
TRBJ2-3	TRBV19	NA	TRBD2	TGTGCCAGTGGTAGCGGGAGCACAGATACGCAGTATTTT	CASGSGSTDTQYF
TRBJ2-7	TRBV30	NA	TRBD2	TGTGCCTGGGGCCCCCCCCTAGCGGGAACCTACGAGCAGTACTTC	CAWGPPLAGTYEQYF
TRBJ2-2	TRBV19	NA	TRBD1	TGTGCCAGTAGTTGGGACAGCGTCGGATCCGGGGAGCTGTTTTTT	CASSWDSVGSGELFF
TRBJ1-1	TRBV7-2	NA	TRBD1	TGTGCCAGCAGCTTACTACAGGGGGAGACTGAAGCTTTCTTT	CASSLLQGETEAFF
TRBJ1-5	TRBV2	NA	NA	TGTGCCAGCAGTGAAAATTACGGGAATCAGCCCCAGCATTTT	CASSENYGNQPQHF
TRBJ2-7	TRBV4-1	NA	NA	TGCGCCAGCAGCCAAGATGCCCAGTTGGAGCAGTACTTC	CASSQDAQLEQYF
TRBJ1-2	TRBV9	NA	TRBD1	TGTGCCAGCAGCGTAGAAGCGACAGGGAATGGCTACACCTTC	CASSVEATGNGYTF
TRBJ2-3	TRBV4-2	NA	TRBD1	TGTGCCAGCAGTGTCGCCGAGGGGGCCGCCACAGATACGCAGTATTTT	CASSVAEGAATDTQYF
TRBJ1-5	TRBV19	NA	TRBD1	TGTGCCAGTAGTATCGGGACAGTTTATAGCAATCAGCCCCAGCATTTT	CASSIGTVYSNQPQHF
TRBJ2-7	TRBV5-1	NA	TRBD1	TGCGCCAGCAGCTTGTGGGACAGGGACCACGAGCAGTACTTC	CASSLWDRDHEQYF
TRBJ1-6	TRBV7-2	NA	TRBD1	TGTGCCAGCAGCCACCGGGACAGGGAATCGGTTTCACCCCTCCACTTT	CASSHRDRESVSPLHF
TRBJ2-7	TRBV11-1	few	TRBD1	TGTGCCAGCAGCTTAGCAGCCGGGACAGGGTACGAGCAGTACTTC	CASSLAAGTGYEQYF
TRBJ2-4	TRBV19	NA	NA	TGTGCCAGTAGCCCTAAGACTAGAACCCTAGCCAAAAACATTCAGTACTTC	CASSPKTRTLAKNIQYF
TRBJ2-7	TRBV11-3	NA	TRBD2	TGTGCCAGCAGCACTAGCGGGGGGGAGCAGTACTTC	CASSTSGGEQYF
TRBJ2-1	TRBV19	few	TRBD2	TGTGCCAGTAGTACGCGACTAGCGGGAGTCACTGAGCAGTTCTTC	CASSTRLAGVTEQFF
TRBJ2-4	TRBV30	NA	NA	TGTGCCTGGAGTGTATCCCGGACTTCCCTAGCCAAAAACATTCAGTACTTC	CAWSVSRTSLAKNIQYF
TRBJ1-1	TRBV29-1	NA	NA	TGCAGCGTTGCGGGTGTGTCTTACACTGAAGCTTTCTTT	CSVAGVSYTEAFF
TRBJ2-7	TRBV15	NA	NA	TGTGCCACCAGTCCAGGGCACCTCTACGAGCAGTACTTC	CATSPGHLYEQYF
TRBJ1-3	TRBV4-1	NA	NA	TGCGCCAGCAGCCTTATCTCTGGAAACACCATATATTTT	CASSLISGNTIYF
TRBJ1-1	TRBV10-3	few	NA	TGTGCCATCAGTGAGTCGGGAGGACCGAACACTGAAGCTTTCTTT	CAISESGGPNTEAFF
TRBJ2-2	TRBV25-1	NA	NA	TGTGCCAGCAGTGAATGGTCGGGGATATACACCGGGGAGCTGTTTTTT	CASSEWSGIYTGELFF
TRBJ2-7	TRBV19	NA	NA	TGTGCCAGTAGTATCGGGGGATCCTACGAGCAGTACTTC	CASSIGGSYEQYF
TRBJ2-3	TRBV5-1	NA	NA	TGCGCCAGCAGCTTGATAGGTCTGCAGGGGCGAAGAGATACGCAGTATTTT	CASSLIGLQGRRDTQYF
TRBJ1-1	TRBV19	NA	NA	TGTGCCAGTAGCCGGGTTGCAGTGAACACTGAAGCTTTCTTT	CASSRVAVNTEAFF
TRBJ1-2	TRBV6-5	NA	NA	TGTGCCAGCAGTTTGGACACCAGCTATGGCTACACCTTC	CASSLDTSYGYTF
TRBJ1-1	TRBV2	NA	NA	TGTGCCAGCAGTGGGGAGATGGGAACTGAAGCTTTCTTT	CASSGEMGTEAFF
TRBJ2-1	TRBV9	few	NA	TGTGCCAGCAGCGTAGGCCGGGTTCGGTCCTACAATGAGCAGTTCTTC	CASSVGRVRSYNEQFF
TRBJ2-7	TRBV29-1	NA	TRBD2	TGCAGCGTTGAACGGCCTAGCGGGGAGACCTACGAGCAGTACTTC	CSVERPSGETYEQYF
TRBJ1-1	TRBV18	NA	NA	TGTGCCAGCTCACCTTCAGTGAACACTGAAGCTTTCTTT	CASSPSVNTEAFF
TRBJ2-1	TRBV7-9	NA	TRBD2	TGTGCCAGCAGCTTGGCATCTAGCGGGACCTCCTACAATGAGCAGTTCTTC	CASSLASSGTSYNEQFF
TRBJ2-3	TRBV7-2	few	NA	TGTGCCAGCAGCCAAGAGGGGGGGCGGGAAGATACGCAGTATTTT	CASSQEGGREDTQYF
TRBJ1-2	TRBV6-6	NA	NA	TGTGCCAGCAGAATCGACAGGAAGACTAACTATGGCTACACCTTC	CASRIDRKTNYGYTF
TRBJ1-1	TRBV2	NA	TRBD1	TGTGCCAGCAGGTGGGACAGAGACACTGAAGCTTTCTTT	CASRWDRDTEAFF